The source of this T cell receptor (beta chain) is a study of long-term antiretroviral therapy in people with HIV. Study-wide findings and caveats: Repertoires in HIV (unlike those of controls) had narrower CDR3 length ranges.

It was version v3.0 of the immunoSEQ assay that was run at survey level. Sequencing was designed to cover about 40,000-55,000 T-cell genomes in each sample. Libraries were prepared by immunoSEQ multiplex PCR; TCRdb keeps only in-frame clonotypes and omits some of them. The repertoire includes 17,000 or so clones, under 85% of them detected once, and 15% sits in the top ten. Specimens carried about 0.9-11 million cryopreserved PBMC before DNA extraction. A word on this clone: Its antigen is not identified.

The CDR3 is made up of 15 amino acids. Trimming removed 0 bases at V and 0 bases at J, with 8 bases between. Germline assignment: CDR1 KGHSH and CDR2 LQKENI. This chain links TRBV18 with TRBJ1-2; D gene uncertain. The sequence derives from a woman between 45 and 65 years old with HIV. Sequencing was performed on unsorted PBMCs, taken about 2.4 years before starting antiretroviral therapy. The CDR3 region is CASSPPAGTNYGYTF. Here the CDR3 DNA reads TGTGCCAGCTCACCACCAGCGGGGACTAACTATGGCTACACCTTC.